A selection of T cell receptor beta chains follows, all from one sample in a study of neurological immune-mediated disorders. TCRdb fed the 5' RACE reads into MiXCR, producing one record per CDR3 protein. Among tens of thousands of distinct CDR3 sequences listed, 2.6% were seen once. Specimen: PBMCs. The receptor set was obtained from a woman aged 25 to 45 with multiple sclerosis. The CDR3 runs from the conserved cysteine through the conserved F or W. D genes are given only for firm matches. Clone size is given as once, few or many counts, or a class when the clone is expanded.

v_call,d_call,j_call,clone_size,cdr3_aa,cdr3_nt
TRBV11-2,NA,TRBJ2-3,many,CASSPDSTHTQYF,TGTGCCAGCAGCCCGGACAGCACACATACGCAGTATTTT
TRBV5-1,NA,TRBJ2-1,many,CASSLDGRDQFF,TGCGCCAGCAGCTTGGATGGGCGGGACCAATTCTTC
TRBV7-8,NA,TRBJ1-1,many,CASSPGGPGGTEAFF,TGTGCCAGCAGCCCGGGAGGGCCCGGCGGAACTGAAGCTTTCTTT
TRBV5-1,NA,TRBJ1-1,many,CASSFGFRENTEAFF,TGCGCCAGCAGCTTCGGATTCAGGGAGAACACTGAAGCTTTCTTT
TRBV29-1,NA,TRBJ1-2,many,CSVEDQPRGSGYTF,TGCAGCGTTGAAGATCAGCCCAGGGGTAGTGGCTACACCTTC
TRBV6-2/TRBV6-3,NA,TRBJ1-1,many,CASTTGGGPLNTEAFF,TGTGCCAGCACCACTGGGGGAGGGCCCTTGAACACTGAAGCTTTCTTT
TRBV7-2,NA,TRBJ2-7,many,CASSLQGRSEQYF,TGTGCCAGCAGCTTGCAGGGGCGGTCCGAGCAGTACTTC
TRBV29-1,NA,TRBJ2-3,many,CSALPGVTDTQYF,TGCAGCGCCCTACCGGGGGTGACAGATACGCAGTATTTT
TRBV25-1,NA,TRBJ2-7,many,CASSEAGQGAYEQYF,TGTGCCAGCAGTGAAGCGGGGCAGGGGGCCTACGAGCAGTACTTC
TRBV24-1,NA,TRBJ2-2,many,CATSDLSAGLGPGELFF,TGTGCCACCAGTGATTTGTCGGCAGGGTTAGGACCCGGGGAGCTGTTTTTT